These T cell receptor beta chains were read from a single sample in a study of cytomegalovirus exposure and HLA in healthy donors. TCRdb keeps only in-frame clones here, not all; method: immunoSEQ multiplex PCR. This table has some 170,000 clones, approximately 70% appearing once. Sequencing was carried out using PBMCs. These receptors were taken from a young man in good health and CMV-seropositive. Both conserved end residues are part of each CDR3. Fields, in order: V gene, clone size, D gene, J gene, CDR3 protein, CDR3 DNA. A D gene is named only where the DNA matches it firmly. Expanded clones are given a class, and other clones once, few, many or no size at all.

>TRBV29-1|NA|NA|TRBJ1-2
CSVELLTFGYTF
TGCAGCGTTGAATTATTGACATTTGGCTACACCTTC
>TRBV7-7|once|TRBD1|TRBJ1-5
CASTSPGTGGAESNQPQHF
TGTGCTAGCACCTCACCCGGGACAGGGGGCGCTGAAAGCAATCAGCCCCAGCATTTT
>TRBV9|NA|NA|TRBJ1-1
CASSVGTTNTEAFF
TGTGCCAGCAGCGTAGGTACAACGAACACTGAAGCTTTCTTT
>TRBV19|NA|NA|TRBJ1-1
CASKQGNTEAFF
TGTGCCAGTAAACAGGGGAACACTGAAGCTTTCTTT
>TRBV6-1|NA|NA|TRBJ1-4
CASSVHRYNEKLFF
TGTGCCAGCAGTGTTCACAGATATAATGAAAAACTGTTTTTT
>TRBV7-9|NA|TRBD1|TRBJ2-4
CASSENRGIGKNIQYF
TGTGCCAGCAGCGAAAACAGGGGAATCGGCAAAAACATTCAGTACTTC
>TRBV28|NA|NA|TRBJ1-1
CASRPHTGWNTEAFF
TGTGCCAGCAGACCTCACACAGGATGGAACACTGAAGCTTTCTTT
>TRBV19|NA|NA|TRBJ1-1
CASSEGHMNTEAFF
TGTGCCAGTAGCGAAGGACATATGAACACTGAAGCTTTCTTT
>TRBV29-1|NA|NA|TRBJ2-5
CSVAVGSRETQYF
TGCAGCGTGGCGGTGGGTAGTCGGGAGACCCAGTACTTC
>TRBV2|NA|NA|TRBJ2-1
CASSYKKLSEAYNEQFF
TGTGCCAGCAGTTACAAAAAACTTAGCGAGGCCTACAATGAGCAGTTCTTC
>TRBV18|NA|NA|TRBJ1-1
CASSPPGHTEAFF
TGTGCCAGCTCACCCCCGGGACATACTGAAGCTTTCTTT
>TRBV2|NA|NA|TRBJ1-6
CASRVDRNNSPLHF
TGTGCCAGCAGGGTTGACAGAAATAATTCACCCCTCCACTTT
>TRBV5-1|NA|TRBD2|TRBJ2-3
CASSFGGGTDTQYF
TGCGCCAGCAGCTTCGGCGGGGGAACAGATACGCAGTATTTT
>TRBV5-1|few|NA|TRBJ1-1
CASSLDGGRGNTEAFF
TGCGCCAGCAGCTTGGATGGTGGGAGGGGGAACACTGAAGCTTTCTTT
>TRBV2|NA|NA|TRBJ1-3
CASSISDGQTGNTIYF
TGTGCCTCCTCGATCTCGGACGGACAAACTGGAAACACCATATATTTT
>TRBV29-1|many|NA|TRBJ1-2
CSVDEDSVANYGYTF
TGCAGCGTTGACGAGGACAGTGTAGCTAACTATGGCTACACCTTC
>TRBV4-2|NA|NA|TRBJ1-5
CASSQDHQANQPQHF
TGTGCCAGCAGCCAAGATCACCAGGCCAATCAGCCCCAGCATTTT
>TRBV7-6|few|NA|TRBJ1-4
CASSLALLIGQQNEKLFF
TGTGCCAGCAGCTTAGCGCTATTGATTGGACAGCAAAATGAAAAACTGTTTTTT
>TRBV6-5|NA|NA|TRBJ1-2
CASSIGGLGNYGYTF
TGTGCCAGCAGCATAGGTGGACTGGGAAACTATGGCTACACCTTC
>TRBV9|NA|NA|TRBJ2-5
CASSVAGLGTQYF
TGTGCCAGCAGCGTAGCGGGGTTAGGGACCCAGTACTTC
>TRBV25-1|NA|TRBD1|TRBJ1-1
CASSDTGAGPNTEAFF
TGTGCCAGCAGTGACACAGGGGCCGGACCAAACACTGAAGCTTTCTTT
>TRBV28|NA|TRBD1|TRBJ1-1
CASGTGSGAEAFF
TGTGCCAGCGGGACAGGGAGCGGTGCTGAAGCTTTCTTT
>TRBV2|NA|TRBD2|TRBJ2-2
CASRGGSGLAGELFF
TGTGCCAGCAGGGGGGGGTCCGGGCTGGCCGGGGAGCTGTTTTTT
>TRBV6-1|NA|NA|TRBJ1-5
CASSLNSNQPQHF
TGTGCCAGCAGCCTTAATAGCAATCAGCCCCAGCATTTT
>TRBV7-8|NA|TRBD1|TRBJ2-1
CASSLADRVLENEQFF
TGTGCCAGCAGCTTAGCGGACAGGGTGTTGGAGAATGAGCAGTTCTTC
>TRBV30|NA|TRBD2|TRBJ2-3
CAWSKGTNALAGDTDTQYF
TGTGCCTGGAGTAAGGGGACTAACGCCCTAGCGGGAGACACAGATACGCAGTATTTT
>TRBV2|few|TRBD1|TRBJ2-2
CASALTGLGGELFF
TGTGCCAGCGCCTTGACAGGGTTGGGCGGGGAGCTGTTTTTT
>TRBV19|NA|NA|TRBJ1-1
CASSRGDGYTEAFF
TGTGCCAGTAGTAGGGGAGACGGGTACACTGAAGCTTTCTTT
>TRBV5-6|NA|TRBD1|TRBJ1-5
CASSLTGDQPQHF
TGTGCCAGCAGCTTGACAGGGGATCAGCCCCAGCATTTT
>TRBV12-5|NA|NA|TRBJ1-4
CASGPGLSNEKLFF
TGTGCTAGTGGGCCGGGACTATCTAATGAAAAACTGTTTTTT
>TRBV5-1|NA|TRBD2|TRBJ2-3
CASSFGLAGVKNTQYF
TGCGCCAGCAGCTTTGGACTAGCGGGAGTAAAAAATACGCAGTATTTT
>TRBV14|NA|TRBD2|TRBJ2-5
CASSPSSGSQETQYF
TGTGCCAGCAGCCCATCTAGCGGGAGCCAAGAGACCCAGTACTTC
>TRBV5-4|NA|TRBD2|TRBJ2-5
CASSLGVGLAGGGETQYF
TGTGCCAGCAGCTTAGGGGTAGGGCTAGCGGGAGGTGGCGAGACCCAGTACTTC
>TRBV6-1|NA|NA|TRBJ1-2
CASSYGRGYTF
TGTGCCAGCAGTTACGGTCGAGGCTACACCTTC
>TRBV5-4|NA|NA|TRBJ2-2
CASSLSGGAYTGELFF
TGTGCCAGCAGCTTGTCGGGGGGCGCGTATACCGGGGAGCTGTTTTTT
>TRBV2|once|NA|TRBJ1-2
CASSDRAGGYTF
TGTGCCAGCAGTGATCGGGCGGGGGGCTACACCTTC
>TRBV6-1|NA|TRBD1|TRBJ1-2
CASRGQGNYGYTF
TGTGCCAGCAGAGGACAGGGGAACTATGGCTACACCTTC
>TRBV10-3|NA|TRBD2|TRBJ2-5
CAISLLAGEQETQYF
TGTGCCATCAGCCTGCTAGCGGGGGAGCAAGAGACCCAGTACTTC
>TRBV7-8|few|NA|TRBJ2-4
CASSRGSRESIQYF
TGTGCCAGCAGCAGAGGGTCACGGGAAAGCATTCAGTACTTC
>TRBV19|NA|TRBD1|TRBJ1-2
CASSPDRGDYGYTF
TGTGCCAGTAGCCCGGACAGGGGCGACTATGGCTACACCTTC
>TRBV9|few|NA|TRBJ2-2
CASSVARSGELFF
TGTGCCAGCAGCGTAGCGAGGTCCGGGGAGCTGTTTTTT
>TRBV28|NA|NA|TRBJ1-1
CASKSGHTEAFF
TGTGCCAGCAAATCAGGGCACACTGAAGCTTTCTTT
>TRBV7-3|NA|TRBD1|TRBJ1-1
CASSPDDRVGTEAFF
TGTGCCAGCAGCCCGGACGACAGGGTGGGCACTGAAGCTTTCTTT
>TRBV19|few|TRBD2|TRBJ2-5
CASSPRALAVQETQYF
TGTGCCAGTAGTCCGAGGGCACTAGCGGTCCAAGAGACCCAGTACTTC
>TRBV11-3|few|NA|TRBJ1-1
CASSSFGRNTEAFF
TGTGCCAGCAGCTCCTTCGGGAGGAACACTGAAGCTTTCTTT
>TRBV18|NA|TRBD1|TRBJ1-4
CASARQGGNEKLFF
TGTGCCAGCGCAAGACAGGGTGGGAATGAAAAACTGTTTTTT
>TRBV7-9|NA|NA|TRBJ1-1
CASSLGNRERAFF
TGTGCCAGCAGCTTAGGGAACAGGGAACGAGCTTTCTTT
>TRBV5-6|NA|NA|TRBJ2-6
CASSGYSSGANVLTF
TGTGCCAGCAGCGGATACAGCTCTGGGGCCAACGTCCTGACTTTC
>TRBV7-9|NA|NA|TRBJ1-2
CASSIHLGGQEGQYGYTF
TGTGCCAGCAGTATACACCTCGGGGGGCAAGAAGGGCAGTATGGCTACACCTTC
>TRBV6-4|NA|TRBD2|TRBJ2-3
CASSDGGSPTDTQYF
TGTGCCAGCAGTGACGGCGGGAGCCCTACAGATACGCAGTATTTT